Included here is one T cell receptor (beta chain) sequence, with context. Profiled with immunoSEQ multiplex PCR; TCRdb holds only in-frame clones, not every one. This sample yields approximately 130,000 clones, of which about 80% are seen a single time; roughly a tenth belongs to the top ten. This sample was included in a study of blood T cell repertoires in COVID-19. As for the study in general: Samples taken during acute and convalescent COVID-19 were collected in the United States, Italy and Spain. PBMCs, B-cell-depleted T cells, or T cells provided the cDNA or gDNA that made up the material.

The V gene's germline CDR1 is MDHEN and CDR2 SYDVKM. Trimming took 7 bases from V and 8 from J, leaving 26 bases between them. This CDR3 spans 16 amino acids. This TCR was recovered from a human donor in a cohort sampled during active COVID-19. This rearrangement joins TRBV28 to TRBJ1-2; TRBD1 might be the D (5 bases). Sequencing used peripheral blood. The CDR3 DNA reads TGTGCCAGCACATCGGGACTAAGGGTCCCCGGTGGGGGCTACACCTTC. Residues: CASTSGLRVPGGGYTF.